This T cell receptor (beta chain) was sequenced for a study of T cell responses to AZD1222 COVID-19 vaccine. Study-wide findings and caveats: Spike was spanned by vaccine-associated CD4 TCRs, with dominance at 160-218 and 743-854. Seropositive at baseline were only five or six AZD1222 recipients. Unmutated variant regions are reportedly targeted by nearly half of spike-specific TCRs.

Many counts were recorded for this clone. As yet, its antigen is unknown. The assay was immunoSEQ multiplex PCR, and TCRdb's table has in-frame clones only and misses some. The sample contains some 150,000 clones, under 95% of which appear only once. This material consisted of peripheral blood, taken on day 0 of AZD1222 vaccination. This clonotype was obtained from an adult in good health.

CDR3 loop: CASSIGTSGRELFF. DNA of the CDR3: TGTGCCAGTAGTATAGGGACTAGCGGGAGGGAGCTGTTTTTT. V is TRBV19 and J is TRBJ2-2, with 12 bases matching TRBD2. Germline assignment: CDR1 LNHDA and CDR2 SQIVND (reference sequence). Trimming cost V 1 base and J 9 bases; bases outside gene matches: 0. The CDR3 has 14 amino acids.